The clone carrying this TCR beta chain has at least ten counts. Antigen specificity is unknown. These data come from a study of T cells in Graves' hyperthyroidism and ophthalmopathy. The CDR3 is 17 amino acids. Germline CDR1 SGHRS, CDR2 YFSETQ. J gave up 0 bases and V 5 bases, and 10 bases lay outside the gene matches. Amplified regions were TCR beta CDR3 sequences from RNA transcripts. A first-round RT-PCR of the TCR CDR3 used the HTBI primer set. MiXCR, run by TCRdb on the multiplex PCR reads, gives a single entry per CDR3 protein. This sample has under 400,000 distinct CDR3 sequences, with roughly 23% found just once. Whole-study results and caveats: Among clonotypes expanded in thyroid above 0.001, most were also found in blood.

Together with thyroid ultrasound, orbital computed tomography, serum thyroxine and TRAb, clinical symptoms were used for diagnoses. More than 9.5 ml fresh peripheral blood yielded the PBMCs. The receptor's source is a woman in her 50s with Graves' hyperthyroidism. This chain links TRBV5-1 with TRBJ1-4, with 7 bases identical to TRBD1. Sequencing input: blood. CDR3 sequence: CASSLFGTVATNEKLFF. The CDR3 region has the DNA TGCGCCAGCAGTTTATTTGGGACAGTAGCAACTAATGAAAAACTGTTTTTT.